The 12 T cell receptor beta chains listed next were all sequenced from one sample in a study of shared clonotypes between healthy human individuals. Assay used: immunoSEQ multiplex PCR; TCRdb lists only in-frame clones, some missing. The sample has 950,000 to 1,100,000 clones, about 84% seen once. Input material: memory CD4+ T cells from PBMCs. Subset defined: CD45RA-negative fraction. The source of these receptors is a man younger than 35 in good health. Some clones in this sample may be carry-over from other donors' samples.

The chain combines TRBV27 with TRBJ2-5; 7 nucleotides agree with TRBD1. The J segment lost 5 bases and the V segment lost 6 bases, leaving 12 bases of the junction unmatched. Germline V lookup: CDR1 MNHEY, CDR2 SMNVEV (reference sequence). The CDR3 is 15 residues long. CDR3 residues: CASSPDRVMDETQYF. CDR3 DNA: TGTGCCAGCAGCCCCGACAGGGTGATGGACGAGACCCAGTACTTC.

The rearrangement uses TRBV7-2 and TRBJ2-1; D gene unclear. CDR1 is SGHTA, CDR2 FQGNSA, per germline. V shed 1 base and J shed 2 bases, with 15 bases lying between them. CDR3 length: 17 residues. CDR3 sequence: CASSLVGWAVPYNEQFF. The CDR3 DNA is TGTGCCAGCAGCTTAGTAGGTTGGGCCGTGCCCTACAATGAGCAGTTCTTC. Supplemented by reference TRBV7-2 and TRBJ2-1, the full variable domain reads GAGVSQSPSNKVTEKGKDVELRCDPISGHTALYWYRQSLGQGLEFLIYFQGNSAPDKSGLPSDRFSAERTGGSVSTLTIQRTQQEDSAVYLCASSLVGWAVPYNEQFFGPGTRLTVL.

Concerning this clone: One end of the junction is discordant with germline, which a read error may explain. The V call is TRBV2, the J call TRBJ2-7; D remains ambiguous. CDR3 length: 14 amino acids. Germline V CDR1 and CDR2: SNHLY, FYNNEI. The CDR3 loop reads CASSEALPVAVLFF. CDR3 DNA sequence: TGTGCCAGCAGTGAAGCGCTTCCGGTTGCGGTTTTGTTCTTC.

The chain couples TRBV11-2 to TRBJ2-5, with 9 bases matching TRBD1. Per germline, CDR1 SGHAT and CDR2 FQNNGV. Trimming at V came to 0 bases and at J to 4 bases, leaving 15 bases not matched to a gene. CDR3 size: 19 residues. The CDR3 reads CASSLEIGTSPGQGETQYF. For the CDR3, the DNA is TGTGCCAGCAGCTTAGAAATTGGAACTTCTCCGGGACAGGGAGAGACCCAGTACTTC.

As DNA, the CDR3 is TGCGCCAGCGCCACAGGGGCGAACACCGGGGAGCTGTTTTTT. Its protein product is CASATGANTGELFF. The V and J genes are TRBV10-1 and TRBJ2-2; the match to TRBD1 covers 7 bases. This CDR3 is built from 14 residues. With 8 bases clipped from V and 0 bases from J, the junction kept 3 bases outside the gene matches. In germline, CDR1 is WNHNN, CDR2 SYGVQD (reference sequence).

A few counts support this clone. The J gene is TRBJ2-5, the V gene TRBV11-2; the match to TRBD1 covers 7 bases. The J segment lost 1 base and the V segment lost 5 bases, leaving 7 bases of the junction unmatched. Germline V CDR1 and CDR2: SGHAT, FQNNGV. The CDR3 is 15 amino acids. The CDR3: CASSPGTVVQETQYF. CDR3 DNA: TGTGCCAGCAGCCCCGGGACAGTGGTCCAAGAGACCCAGTACTTC.

This chain joins TRBV28 and TRBJ1-3; D is possibly TRBD1 (5 bases). CDR1 MDHEN and CDR2 SYDVKM come from the germline V gene. Trimming removed 7 bases from V and 3 bases from J, with 16 bases in between. The CDR3 length is 15 residues. The CDR3 bases are TGTGCCAGCACGCCTCCGGGGGAAGGTGGAAACACCATATATTTT. Its translation: CASTPPGEGGNTIYF.

The chain links TRBV2 to TRBJ2-3; maybe TRBD2 (5 bases). V was trimmed by 6 bases and J by 1 base, leaving 14 bases between them. The germline gives CDR1 SNHLY, CDR2 FYNNEI. The CDR3 is 15 residues long. The CDR3, as DNA: TGTGCCAGCAGCCAGGACTCGGCGCGCACAGATACGCAGTATTTT. It yields the protein CASSQDSARTDTQYF.

Comments on this clone: Since a far larger clone is one base different, this is likely a read error. The chain combines TRBV4-1 with TRBJ1-2, with a possible D match to TRBD1 (6 bases). The length of the CDR3 is 15 residues. CDR1 MGHRA and CDR2 YSYEKL come from the germline V gene. CDR3 amino acids: CAGSRPTTTGRGYTF. The CDR3 DNA sequence: TGCGCCGGCAGCCGCCCCACGACGACAGGTAGAGGCTACACCTTC.

The chain links TRBV4-3 to TRBJ2-2; weak D call: TRBD2 (5 bases). CDR3 length: 17 amino acids. The V end was cut by 1 base, the J end by 2 bases, with 14 bases between. Germline lookup yields CDR1 LGHNA and CDR2 YSLEER. CDR3 in DNA: TGCGCCAGCAGCCAAGGGCGGGCAAGAGGAAACACCGGGGAGCTGTTTTTT. Residues: CASSQGRARGNTGELFF.

J is TRBJ2-7 and V is TRBV7-9, with TRBD1 matching over 7 bases. With V trimmed by 4 bases and J by 6 bases, 3 bases remained unmatched. The CDR3 runs 12 residues. Germline lookup yields CDR1 SEHNR and CDR2 FQNEAQ (reference sequence). The CDR3 region has the DNA TGTGCCAGCAGCTCCAACAGGGGCGAGCAGTACTTC. Translating it yields CASSSNRGEQYF.

Only a few counts were recorded for this clone. This chain links TRBV27 with TRBJ1-5; D is perhaps TRBD1 (6 bases). Germline CDR1 and CDR2: MNHEY and SMNVEV (reference sequence). V lost 6 bases, J lost 9 bases, and 21 bases lay in between. There are 15 residues in the CDR3. CDR3 protein: CASSPSWGGRLPQHF. The CDR3 DNA reads as TGTGCCAGCAGCCCCTCCTGGGGGGGGCGGCTGCCCCAGCATTTT.